The source of this TCR beta chain is a study of T cell responses to AZD1222 COVID-19 vaccine. Libraries were prepared by immunoSEQ multiplex PCR; TCRdb keeps only in-frame clonotypes and omits some of them. Found here are 150,000 to 200,000 clones, 90% to 95% of them singletons; the top ten hold under 6%. Study observations and caveats: Repertoires were obtained only post-peak T cell response. Only five to seven individuals given AZD1222 were seropositive at baseline. Spike-specific TCR breadth rose after two AZD1222 doses, and depth rose as well.

In regard to this clone: The antigen remains undetermined.

The germline V and J ends were trimmed by 4 bases and 8 bases, with 17 bases remaining between them. CDR3 size: 14 residues. The V gene's germline CDR1 is LGHDT and CDR2 YNNKEL (reference sequence). Recipients boosted at about 4 weeks or about 12 weeks are pooled. Sequencing used peripheral blood, obtained 28 days after the second AZD1222 dose. The clonotype was recovered from an adult who received the AZD1222 COVID-19 vaccine. The chain couples TRBV3-1 (or the pseudogene TRBV3-2) to TRBJ1-1; maybe TRBD1 (5 bases). CDR3 nucleotides: TGTGCCAGCAGCCCCAGGGAAGGGAAGAAAGAAGCTTTCTTT. Translating gives CASSPREGKKEAFF.